These 28 T cell receptor beta chains came from one sample sequenced in a study of blood T cell repertoires in COVID-19. Measured with immunoSEQ multiplex PCR; TCRdb has only the in-frame clones, and not every one. The data contain 60,000 to 85,000 clones, 70% to 90% of them singletons. Sequenced input: peripheral blood. The receptors come from a woman over 75 with active or convalescent COVID-19.

This chain links TRBV10-2 with TRBJ2-2, with 9 bases fitting TRBD2. V shed 5 bases and J 4 bases; nucleotides not matched to a gene: 8. The CDR3 runs to 16 residues. From germline, CDR1 is WSHSY and CDR2 SAAADI. The DNA for the CDR3 is TGCGCCAGCAGTATGGGACTAGCCGGGGTCACCGGGGAGCTGTTTTTT. Residues: CASSMGLAGVTGELFF.

This clone has just one count. The CDR3 sequence: CASSSRDGSYYNEQFF. CDR3 DNA sequence: TGTGCCAGCAGCTCGCGGGACGGTTCTTACTACAATGAGCAGTTCTTC. The rearrangement joins TRBV11-2 to TRBJ2-1; TRBD2 is a possible D gene (6 bases). The V gene's germline CDR1 is SGHAT and CDR2 FQNNGV. V was cut by 4 bases and J by 3 bases, with 16 bases left in between. CDR3 length: 16 amino acids. Full variable domain (missing parts from reference TRBV11-2 and TRBJ2-1): EAGVAQSPRYKIIEKRQSVAFWCNPISGHATLYWYQQILGQGPKLLIQFQNNGVVDDSQLPKDRFSAERLKGVDSTLKIQPAKLEDSAVYLCASSSRDGSYYNEQFFGPGTRLTVL.

The rearrangement uses TRBV5-8 and TRBJ1-6, with D perhaps matching TRBD1 (5 bases). This CDR3 has 14 amino acids. Trimming left V 2 bases short and J 7 bases short, with 10 bases between. Germline loops: CDR1 SGHTS, CDR2 YDEGEE. The CDR3 sequence: CASSFQGLNSPLHF. CDR3 DNA sequence: TGTGCCAGCAGCTTTCAGGGTCTCAATTCACCCCTCCACTTT.

This chain connects TRBV6-1 to TRBJ2-1; D is unclear. V dropped 2 bases and J dropped 7 bases, with 15 bases sitting between them. The CDR3 runs 15 residues. The germline V gene encodes CDR1 MNHNS and CDR2 SASEGT. The CDR3 here is CASSEFTIAVNEQFF. In nucleotides, the CDR3 is TGTGCCAGCAGTGAATTTACTATTGCAGTAAATGAGCAGTTCTTC.

This clone was observed once. This chain joins TRBV6-5 and TRBJ2-7; TRBD1 agrees at 7 bases. This CDR3 comprises 14 residues. CDR1 and CDR2 (germline): MNHEY, SVGAGI. Trimming at V came to 6 bases and at J to 3 bases, leaving 8 bases not matched to a gene. The CDR3 here is CASRETGFDYEQYF. The CDR3 nucleotides are TGTGCCAGCAGGGAGACAGGGTTCGACTACGAGCAGTACTTC.

The V and J genes are TRBV12-5 and TRBJ1-2; D unclear. Germline V gives CDR1 LGHNT, CDR2 FRNRAP. This CDR3 has 14 residues. The V and J ends lost 1 base and 4 bases respectively, with 10 bases between them. The CDR3 here is CASGLDSIPYGYTF. The CDR3 DNA follows: TGTGCTAGTGGTTTGGACAGTATTCCCTATGGCTACACCTTC. The full variable domain, in which reference TRBV12-5 and TRBJ1-2 provide the parts outside the CDR3, is DARVTQTPRHKVTEMGQEVTMRCQPILGHNTVFWYRQTMMQGLELLAYFRNRAPLDDSGMPKDRFSAEMPDATLATLKIQPSEPRDSAVYFCASGLDSIPYGYTFGSGTRLTVV.

The V gene is TRBV24-1, the J gene TRBJ2-3; 8 bases map to TRBD1. The length of the CDR3 is 15 residues. V lost 4 bases and J lost 2; bases outside the gene matches: 4. Germline V gene lookup returns CDR1 KGHDR and CDR2 SFDVKD. This chain's CDR3 is CATSELTGATDTQYF. DNA of the CDR3: TGTGCCACCAGTGAATTGACAGGGGCCACAGATACGCAGTATTTT.

The J gene is TRBJ1-1, the V gene TRBV20-1, with TRBD1 as a possible D gene (6 bases). V lost 5 bases and J 4 bases, leaving 8 bases between the germline ends. The V gene's germline CDR1 is DFQATT and CDR2 SNEGSKA (reference sequence). The CDR3 sequence is 11 residues long. The DNA for the CDR3 is TGCAGTGCTCAAGGGGGCACTGAAGCTTTCTTT. Amino acids: CSAQGGTEAFF.

The J gene is TRBJ2-3, the V gene TRBV5-1; a weak D match, TRBD1 (5 bases). V was pared by 3 bases and J by 0 bases, with 11 bases between. The CDR3 is 15 amino acids. Germline lookup yields CDR1 SGHRS and CDR2 YFSETQ. The chain's CDR3 is CASSSWGSSTDTQYF. The DNA of the CDR3 is TGCGCCAGCAGCTCCTGGGGCAGTAGCACAGATACGCAGTATTTT.

This clone was picked up one time. V and J are TRBV6-5 and TRBJ1-3, with D tentatively TRBD1 (6 bases). Germline-derived CDR1 and CDR2 are MNHEY and SVGAGI. Trimming took 6 bases from V and 4 from J, leaving 10 bases between them. The CDR3 length is 13 residues. For the CDR3, the DNA is TGTGCCAGCAGACAGGGTTCCGGAAACACCATATATTTT. It is translated as CASRQGSGNTIYF.

Remarks on this clone: The same CDR3 also results from other DNA sequences found in this sample. The chain is built from TRBV11-2 and TRBJ2-3; D gene unclear. Germline CDR1 and CDR2: SGHAT and FQNNGV. V was trimmed by 5 bases and J by 1 base, leaving 10 bases between them. The CDR3 is 14 amino acids. The CDR3 is CASSLGTGTDTQYF. The DNA for the CDR3 is TGTGCCAGCAGCCTCGGTACTGGCACAGATACGCAGTATTTT.

The chain uses TRBV5-3 and TRBJ2-1; 9 bases map to TRBD2. TRBV5-3 is noted as an ORF with a role that remains uncertain. The CDR3 sequence is 15 residues long. With V trimmed by 0 bases and J by 8 bases, 6 bases remained unmatched. CDR3 amino acids: CARSLDGGRADEQFF. In DNA form, the CDR3 reads TGTGCCAGAAGCTTGGACGGCGGGAGGGCCGATGAGCAGTTCTTC.

The chain employs TRBV19 and TRBJ2-7; 8 bases match TRBD1. Trimming cost V 2 bases and J 7 bases; bases outside gene matches: 10. Germline CDR1 is LNHDA and CDR2 is SQIVND (reference sequence). The CDR3 runs 15 residues. The CDR3 protein is CASSITGGRQMEQYF. The CDR3 region has the DNA TGTGCCAGTAGTATAACAGGGGGTAGACAAATGGAGCAGTACTTC.

This clone showed up just once. The chain recombines TRBV6-5 with TRBJ2-7, with 8 bases matching TRBD2. The CDR3 is 13 residues long. Trimming at V came to 6 bases and at J to 3 bases, leaving 4 bases not matched to a gene. Germline lookup yields CDR1 MNHEY and CDR2 SVGAGI. CDR3 in DNA: TGTGCCAGCAGCATGGGGACTAGCTACGAGCAGTACTTC. Translating it yields CASSMGTSYEQYF.

The sample holds one count of this clone. The chain combines TRBV12-2 with TRBJ1-5; TRBD1, the table's D call, was not compared with the DNA. TRBV12-2 is an annotated pseudogene. The CDR3 runs to 18 residues. Here the CDR3 DNA reads TGTGCAAGTCGCGGGTGGCAGGGGATGGGATATAGCAATCAGCCCCAGCATTTT. Translating gives CASRGWQGMGYSNQPQHF.

This clone was counted a few times. CDR3 coding DNA: TGTGCCAGCAGTAAAACAGGGTCGGCCAACGTCCTGACTTTC. Encoded protein: CASSKTGSANVLTF. V gene TRBV6-2 or TRBV6-3 combines with J gene TRBJ2-6, with D tentatively TRBD1 (6 bases). Germline CDR1 reads MNHEY; CDR2 reads SVGEGT. The CDR3 contains 14 residues. V gave up 5 bases and J gave up 6 bases, with 11 bases separating them.

V and J are TRBV2 and TRBJ2-1, with TRBD1 matching 9 bases. After removal of 6 bases from V and 8 bases from J, the junction contained 11 bases not matched to a gene. This CDR3 comprises 15 residues. Germline V lookup: CDR1 SNHLY, CDR2 FYNNEI. CDR3 bases: TGTGCCAGCAGGGCCGGGACAGGGAAGGCCGATGAGCAGTTCTTC. As protein: CASRAGTGKADEQFF.

In nucleotides, the CDR3 is TGTGCCAGCAGTGAGACTAGCGGAACCTACGAGCAGTACTTC. Residues: CASSETSGTYEQYF. The chain links TRBV27 to TRBJ2-7, with TRBD2 matching 9 bases. Germline CDR1 MNHEY, CDR2 SMNVEV (reference sequence). This CDR3 is 14 amino acids long. With V trimmed by 5 bases and J by 2 bases, 4 bases remained unmatched.

The rearrangement links TRBV5-1 to TRBJ1-4; the match to TRBD1 covers 7 bases. The CDR3 is made up of 15 amino acids. The V gene's germline CDR1 is SGHRS and CDR2 YFSETQ. V was clipped by 2 bases and J by 7 bases; unmatched bases: 8. The CDR3 is CASSLGTARGEKLFF. The CDR3 DNA reads TGCGCCAGCAGCTTAGGGACAGCCAGGGGTGAAAAACTGTTTTTT.

V usage is TRBV3-1 (or the pseudogene TRBV3-2) and J usage is TRBJ1-1, with D possibly matching TRBD1 (6 bases). Trimming shortened V by 6 bases and J by 0 bases, and 14 bases separated the two germline ends. The germline CDR1 and CDR2 sequences are LGHDT and YNNKEL (reference sequence). The CDR3 extends over 15 amino acids. CDR3 coding DNA: TGTGCCAGCAGACCGGACAGCGGCATGAACACTGAAGCTTTCTTT. Its translation is CASRPDSGMNTEAFF.

On this clone: Other DNA sequences from this sample encode an identical CDR3 as well. The V and J genes are TRBV19 and TRBJ2-7; TRBD1 is a possible D gene (7 bases). CDR3 length: 16 residues. Germline CDR1 reads LNHDA; CDR2 reads SQIVND (reference sequence). Between the trimmed V and J ends, which lost 4 bases and 4 bases, there was a span of 20 bases. The chain's CDR3 is CASSTQGGFSSYEQYF. In DNA form, the CDR3 reads TGTGCCAGTAGTACCCAGGGGGGCTTCTCGTCTTACGAGCAGTACTTC.

Many counts were recorded for this clone. The chain carries TRBV11-2 and TRBJ1-6; D call uncertain. CDR1 is SGHAT, CDR2 FQNNGV, per germline. The CDR3 totals 16 residues. Between the trimmed V and J ends, which lost 1 base and 10 bases, there was a span of 17 bases. The CDR3 region is CASSLALDGGDSPLHF. The CDR3 nucleotides are TGTGCCAGCAGCTTAGCCCTCGATGGAGGAGACTCACCCCTCCACTTT.

The gene calls are TRBV7-2 and TRBJ2-2; D not resolved. The CDR3 has 16 amino acids. CDR1 and CDR2 (germline): SGHTA, FQGNSA. V was cut by 5 bases and J by 4 bases, with 17 bases left in between. The CDR3 DNA follows: TGTGCCAGCAGCGCGACTGGCCGCCGTAGCACCGGGGAGCTGTTTTTT. This sequence encodes CASSATGRRSTGELFF.

V and J are TRBV19 and TRBJ1-3; D gene uncertain. Trimming removed 1 base at V and 1 base at J, with 11 bases between. The CDR3 has 16 residues. In germline, CDR1 is LNHDA, CDR2 SQIVND (reference sequence). The chain's CDR3 is CASSIGRLSSGNTIYF. CDR3 nucleotides: TGTGCCAGTAGTATAGGGCGGCTTTCATCTGGAAACACCATATATTTT.

The chain employs TRBV6-5 and TRBJ1-1; weak D call: TRBD1 (6 bases). The CDR3 spans 14 residues. Germline CDR1 is MNHEY and CDR2 is SVGAGI. Trimming removed 8 bases from V and 0 bases from J, with 13 bases in between. Written as DNA, the CDR3 is TGTGCCAGCGGACGGGGACACTTGAACACTGAAGCTTTCTTT. Its translation is CASGRGHLNTEAFF.

The chain is built from TRBV9 and TRBJ1-1, with 7 bases fitting TRBD1. The CDR3 spans 14 residues. Trimming cost V 7 bases and J 1 base; bases outside gene matches: 7. The germline V gene encodes CDR1 SGDLS and CDR2 YYNGEE. The CDR3 DNA sequence: TGTGCCAGCCGTTCAGGGGGTGCGAACACTGAAGCTTTCTTT. Its translation: CASRSGGANTEAFF.

The chain carries TRBV18 and TRBJ1-2; TRBD1 aligns across 7 bases. This CDR3 contains 15 residues. J was trimmed by 8 bases and V by 0 bases; bases with no gene match: 9. The germline gives CDR1 KGHSH, CDR2 LQKENI. DNA of the CDR3: TGTGCCAGCTCACCACCGGGAAGGGGGCCTTCGGGCTACACCTTC. It specifies CASSPPGRGPSGYTF.

Here the CDR3 DNA reads TGCGCCAGCAGCCAAGATCCAAGGGGTTATGGCTACACCTTC. It codes for CASSQDPRGYGYTF. The genes are TRBV4-1 and TRBJ1-2; D may be TRBD1 (5 bases). Between the trimmed V and J ends, which lost 0 bases and 5 bases, there was a span of 10 bases. Germline V gene sequence: CDR1 MGHRA, CDR2 YSYEKL. CDR3 length equals 14 residues.